One sample yielded the 3 T cell receptor beta chains listed below, sequenced in a study of cytomegalovirus exposure and HLA in healthy donors. Vbeta (60) and Jbeta (13) primers were used in the PCR. Assay: immunoSEQ multiplex PCR; the TCRdb copy retains only in-frame clones and omits some. The sample holds about 150,000 clones; around three quarters are singletons and the top ten take approximately 2%. The sample consisted of PBMCs. These TCRs come from a man in his forties in good health and CMV-seronegative.

The chain carries TRBV10-3 and TRBJ2-7, with 11 bases lining up with TRBD1. In germline, CDR1 is ENHRY, CDR2 SYGVKD. This CDR3 region has 14 residues. Trimming at V came to 2 bases and at J to 4 bases, leaving 1 base not matched to a gene. As DNA, the CDR3 is TGTGCCATCAGTGAGGGACAGGGGGCTTACGAGCAGTACTTC. Encoded protein: CAISEGQGAYEQYF.

This clone has just a few counts. The gene calls are TRBV10-3 and TRBJ2-4, with no clear D. The germline CDR1 and CDR2 sequences are ENHRY and SYGVKD. CDR3 size: 17 residues. Trimming removed 0 bases at V and 0 bases at J, with 12 bases between. CDR3 bases: TGTGCCATCAGTGAGTCGTTGGCACCTTTAGCCAAAAACATTCAGTACTTC. The encoded protein is CAISESLAPLAKNIQYF.

This CDR3 reads CATSGNRGRLEKLFF. DNA for the CDR3: TGTGCCACCAGCGGCAACAGGGGGCGGCTTGAAAAACTGTTTTTT. The chain is built from TRBV15 and TRBJ1-4, with TRBD1 matching over 9 bases. This CDR3 has 15 residues. Germline-derived CDR1 and CDR2 are LNHNV and YYDKDF (reference sequence). J gave up 7 bases and V 5 bases, and 8 bases lay outside the gene matches.